This is a list of T cell receptor beta chains from one sample in a study of radiotherapy plus CTLA-4 blockade in lung cancer. Profiling relied on immunoSEQ multiplex PCR, and the TCRdb table lists in-frame clones only, not all of them. The sample lists over 100,000 clones, about 80% occurring once. The sample in question was peripheral blood, obtained from a patient treated with radiotherapy plus ipilimumab. Receptors were obtained from a human donor with non-small cell lung cancer that progressed on radiotherapy plus ipilimumab. Some clones in this sample may be carry-over from other donors' samples. Each CDR3 is given with its conserved first and last residue. Each record gives: V gene, clone size, D gene, J gene, CDR3 DNA, CDR3 protein. The D gene is left open where the match is weak. The size entry is marked missing in some rows and otherwise reads once, few, many or a size class.

v_gene: TRBV5-6; abundance: -; d_gene: -; j_gene: TRBJ1-2; CDR3nt: TGTGCCAGCAGCTTGATTGCCGGGGGCGAGGGCTATGGCTACACCTTC; CDR3aa: CASSLIAGGEGYGYTF
v_gene: TRBV6-5; abundance: -; d_gene: -; j_gene: TRBJ1-3; CDR3nt: TGTGCCAGCAGTGAATACCCCCCTGGAAACACCATATATTTT; CDR3aa: CASSEYPPGNTIYF
v_gene: TRBV6-7; abundance: -; d_gene: -; j_gene: TRBJ1-5; CDR3nt: TGTGCCAGCAGTTTTAACGTGGGGCACAATCAGCCCCAGCATTTT; CDR3aa: CASSFNVGHNQPQHF
v_gene: TRBV5-1; abundance: -; d_gene: -; j_gene: TRBJ2-6; CDR3nt: TGCGCCAGCAGCACTGTCTTGAGTGGGGCCAACGTCCTGACTTTC; CDR3aa: CASSTVLSGANVLTF
v_gene: TRBV5-1; abundance: -; d_gene: -; j_gene: TRBJ2-1; CDR3nt: TGCGCCAGCACCCCCCTTGGAGGGGGGATTTACAATGAGCAGTTCTTC; CDR3aa: CASTPLGGGIYNEQFF
v_gene: TRBV10-3; abundance: few; d_gene: TRBD1; j_gene: TRBJ1-1; CDR3nt: TGTGCCGCCACCCGGGACAGGGGGCGCGGGCACACTGAAGCTTTCTTT; CDR3aa: CAATRDRGRGHTEAFF
v_gene: TRBV7-2; abundance: few; d_gene: -; j_gene: TRBJ1-2; CDR3nt: TGTGCCAGCAGCCTTAGGGGGTCGGCGACCACTGGCTACACCTTC; CDR3aa: CASSLRGSATTGYTF
v_gene: TRBV6-5; abundance: -; d_gene: TRBD1; j_gene: TRBJ2-7; CDR3nt: TGTGCCAGCAGGGACAGGGGATTGAACGAGCAGTACTTC; CDR3aa: CASRDRGLNEQYF
v_gene: TRBV19; abundance: -; d_gene: TRBD1; j_gene: TRBJ2-5; CDR3nt: TGTGCCAGTAGTAAGACAGGGCCGATGGAGACCCAGTACTTC; CDR3aa: CASSKTGPMETQYF
v_gene: TRBV2; abundance: -; d_gene: -; j_gene: TRBJ2-2; CDR3nt: TGTGCCAGCAGTGAAGAAGTCTGGACCTCGGGAGGGGAGCTGTTTTTT; CDR3aa: CASSEEVWTSGGELFF
v_gene: TRBV5-4; abundance: -; d_gene: TRBD2; j_gene: TRBJ2-2; CDR3nt: TGTGCCAGCAGCGGGGGACTAGCGAGTACTGGGGAGCTGTTTTTT; CDR3aa: CASSGGLASTGELFF
v_gene: TRBV5-6; abundance: -; d_gene: TRBD1; j_gene: TRBJ2-1; CDR3nt: TGTGCCAGCAGCTCCGGGACAGGGAATGAGCAGTTCTTC; CDR3aa: CASSSGTGNEQFF
v_gene: TRBV7-2; abundance: -; d_gene: TRBD1; j_gene: TRBJ2-6; CDR3nt: TGTGCCAGCAGCCCGACAGGGGGAAACTCTGGGGCCAACGTCCTGACTTTC; CDR3aa: CASSPTGGNSGANVLTF
v_gene: TRBV5-6; abundance: medium-sized; d_gene: -; j_gene: TRBJ2-7; CDR3nt: TGTGCCAGCAGCTCGAGGGGCTCCTACGAGCAGTACTTC; CDR3aa: CASSSRGSYEQYF
v_gene: TRBV25-1; abundance: few; d_gene: -; j_gene: TRBJ1-3; CDR3nt: TGTGCCAGCAGTGATCCCACATCGCGGGGTGGAAACACCATATATTTT; CDR3aa: CASSDPTSRGGNTIYF
v_gene: TRBV7-6; abundance: -; d_gene: -; j_gene: TRBJ1-1; CDR3nt: TGTGCCAGCAGCTTAACAACAGGGCCGGGCACTGAAGCTTTCTTT; CDR3aa: CASSLTTGPGTEAFF
v_gene: TRBV30; abundance: -; d_gene: TRBD2; j_gene: TRBJ2-7; CDR3nt: TGTGCCTGGAGTGTGATGGCGGGGGGATTTTACGAGCAGTACTTC; CDR3aa: CAWSVMAGGFYEQYF
v_gene: TRBV27; abundance: once; d_gene: -; j_gene: TRBJ1-4; CDR3nt: TGTGCCAGCAGGAAGTACGGGGCAGGGCTCTCCGCAACTAATGAAAAACTGTTTTTT; CDR3aa: CASRKYGAGLSATNEKLFF
v_gene: TRBV11-2; abundance: -; d_gene: -; j_gene: TRBJ2-7; CDR3nt: TGTGCCAGCAGCTCAGGCTCCGGGACAAGCTCCTACGAGCAGTACTTC; CDR3aa: CASSSGSGTSSYEQYF
v_gene: TRBV7-7; abundance: few; d_gene: -; j_gene: TRBJ2-1; CDR3nt: TGTGCTAGCAGCTTAGAGAGGACCGGTGAGCAGTTCTTC; CDR3aa: CASSLERTGEQFF
v_gene: TRBV7-9; abundance: -; d_gene: TRBD1; j_gene: TRBJ2-7; CDR3nt: TGTGCCAGCTCCTCTGGAAGGGGGCGTCCCTACGAGCAGTACTTC; CDR3aa: CASSSGRGRPYEQYF
v_gene: TRBV29-1; abundance: -; d_gene: TRBD1; j_gene: TRBJ2-1; CDR3nt: TGCAGCGTTGAAGGGGTGGACAGGACGTACAATGAGCAGTTCTTC; CDR3aa: CSVEGVDRTYNEQFF
v_gene: TRBV11-2; abundance: -; d_gene: TRBD2; j_gene: TRBJ2-3; CDR3nt: TGTGCCAGCAGCTTAGATCAGCTAGCGGGGAGTACGCAGTATTTT; CDR3aa: CASSLDQLAGSTQYF
v_gene: TRBV6-5; abundance: -; d_gene: TRBD1; j_gene: TRBJ2-7; CDR3nt: TGTGCCAGCAGGGACAGGACCTACGGGCAGTACTTC; CDR3aa: CASRDRTYGQYF
v_gene: TRBV6-5; abundance: -; d_gene: -; j_gene: TRBJ1-6; CDR3nt: TGTGCCAGCAGTTCCCTCGAAGCGGGGGTTAGTTCACCCCTCCACTTT; CDR3aa: CASSSLEAGVSSPLHF
v_gene: TRBV5-1; abundance: -; d_gene: -; j_gene: TRBJ2-3; CDR3nt: TGCGCCAGCAGCAGTAGACCGAGCACAGATACGCAGTATTTT; CDR3aa: CASSSRPSTDTQYF
v_gene: TRBV18; abundance: -; d_gene: TRBD2; j_gene: TRBJ2-7; CDR3nt: TGTGCCAGCTCACCGCTACTAGCGGGGGGGACCTACGAGCAGTACTTC; CDR3aa: CASSPLLAGGTYEQYF
v_gene: TRBV6-4; abundance: once; d_gene: TRBD1; j_gene: TRBJ2-2; CDR3nt: TGTGCCAGCAGTCGACAGGGAAACACCGGGGAGCTGTTTTTT; CDR3aa: CASSRQGNTGELFF
v_gene: TRBV5-1; abundance: -; d_gene: TRBD1; j_gene: TRBJ2-6; CDR3nt: TGCGCCAGCAGCTTGGAATTTCAGGGGGCCGGCTCTGGGGCCAACGTCCTGACTTTC; CDR3aa: CASSLEFQGAGSGANVLTF
v_gene: TRBV6-5; abundance: -; d_gene: -; j_gene: TRBJ1-5; CDR3nt: TGTGCCAGCAGTTACGCATGGGATCAGCCCCAGCATTTT; CDR3aa: CASSYAWDQPQHF
v_gene: TRBV5-1; abundance: -; d_gene: -; j_gene: TRBJ1-4; CDR3nt: TGCGCCAGCAGCTTGGGAGCCGGGGCTTGGGAAAAACTGTTTTTT; CDR3aa: CASSLGAGAWEKLFF
v_gene: TRBV2; abundance: -; d_gene: TRBD2; j_gene: TRBJ2-3; CDR3nt: TGTGCCAGCAGACTAGCGGGGGAAATGGATACGCAGTATTTT; CDR3aa: CASRLAGEMDTQYF
v_gene: TRBV9; abundance: -; d_gene: -; j_gene: TRBJ2-3; CDR3nt: TGTGCCAGCAGCGGGGGGTGGGGCACAGATACGCAGTATTTT; CDR3aa: CASSGGWGTDTQYF
v_gene: TRBV6-1; abundance: few; d_gene: TRBD1; j_gene: TRBJ1-2; CDR3nt: TGTGCCAGCAGCCCTACCGGACAGGGAAAAGGCTACACCTTC; CDR3aa: CASSPTGQGKGYTF
v_gene: TRBV4-3; abundance: medium-sized; d_gene: TRBD1; j_gene: TRBJ1-5; CDR3nt: TGCGCCAGCAGCCAATTCTGGGACAGGGTTTATAGCAATCAGCCCCAGCATTTT; CDR3aa: CASSQFWDRVYSNQPQHF
v_gene: TRBV29-1; abundance: -; d_gene: -; j_gene: TRBJ1-2; CDR3nt: TGCAGCGTTTCGGCGGAGGGTGGAAGCTACACCTTC; CDR3aa: CSVSAEGGSYTF
v_gene: TRBV4-1; abundance: -; d_gene: TRBD1; j_gene: TRBJ2-6; CDR3nt: TGCGCCAGCAGCCTCCGCCCAGGGGGCCTACCTGATGGGGCCAACGTCCTGACCTTC; CDR3aa: CASSLRPGGLPDGANVLTF
v_gene: TRBV18; abundance: -; d_gene: TRBD1; j_gene: TRBJ1-2; CDR3nt: TGTGCCAGCAACCCGTCAGGGGGCTCGGGGGGCTACACCTTC; CDR3aa: CASNPSGGSGGYTF
v_gene: TRBV7-9; abundance: -; d_gene: -; j_gene: TRBJ2-3; CDR3nt: TGTGCCAGCAGCCCCAGGGGCCTTAGCACAGATACGCAGTATTTT; CDR3aa: CASSPRGLSTDTQYF
v_gene: TRBV7-3; abundance: -; d_gene: -; j_gene: TRBJ1-1; CDR3nt: TGTGCCAGCAGCTTCGAACAGGGGAACACTGAAGCTTTCTTT; CDR3aa: CASSFEQGNTEAFF
v_gene: TRBV5-1; abundance: -; d_gene: -; j_gene: TRBJ2-3; CDR3nt: TGCGCCAGCAGCTTGGTAGCAGATACGCAGTATTTT; CDR3aa: CASSLVADTQYF
v_gene: TRBV7-6; abundance: -; d_gene: -; j_gene: TRBJ2-5; CDR3nt: TGTGCCAGCAGCTTAAAACTAGCCCCGCTTCAAGAGACCCAGTACTTC; CDR3aa: CASSLKLAPLQETQYF